This T cell receptor (beta chain) was recovered during a study of cytomegalovirus exposure and HLA in healthy donors. Study results and limitations: Researchers counted some 150 TCR beta chains as cytomegalovirus-associated.

A remark on this clone: As yet, its antigen is unknown.

CDR1 and CDR2 from the germline V gene are MNHEY and SMNVEV (reference sequence). J was trimmed by 2 bases and V by 5 bases; bases with no gene match: 4. The CDR3 consists of 14 residues. Sequenced by immunoSEQ multiplex PCR; TCRdb stores in-frame clones only, minus some. The table shows 250,000 to 350,000 clones, with roughly 86% occurring only once. This chain links TRBV27 with TRBJ2-7; 9 bases fit TRBD1. The material sequenced was PBMCs. This receptor was identified in a young man in good health and CMV-seronegative. The CDR3 region has the DNA TGTGCCAGCAGTGTCGGGACAGGGACCTACGAGCAGTACTTC. Its translation is CASSVGTGTYEQYF.